This paragraph covers one T cell receptor (beta chain) sequence. Its antigen has not been determined. Base qualities are missing; no much larger clone stands one base away. Explained via the paper, the time point label denotes: baseline before first vaccination. Vaccinee samples came from UK trials COV001 and COV002, including a single-blind randomized controlled phase 2/3 trial of AZD1222 (ChAdOx1 nCoV-19) in healthy adults. Trial participant PBMC samples were collected at day 0 and day 28 after the second dose for TCRbeta chain sequencing. The CDR3 regions of human TCRbeta chains were analyzed by immunosequencing. The study's processing was this. Repertoire TCRs were matched against a reference library of SARS-CoV-2-specific TCRs generated with the MIRA antigen-specificity platform. Breadth was defined as the fraction of unique TCRs that were SARS-CoV-2-associated, and depth was defined as the fraction of total T cells that were SARS-CoV-2-associated. Using the MIRA data, each spike-specific TCR was assigned both to the spike region to which the TCR was reactive and to a CD4 or CD8 class. Log10-transformed breadth and depth values were compared by one-way ANOVA with Sidak's multiple comparisons tests. TCRdb re-hosts the immuneACCESS table, in-frame sequences only. Its copies lack some clones; in the studies checked, an unresolved V gene accounts for under half of them, and the cause for the rest is not known. V, J and clone size derive from that table, while D and trimming were established from the DNA sequence. The sample profile shows approximately 100,000 clones; under 95% of them were found once. The ten largest clones take up approximately 1.1% of the sample.

This sample was included in a study of T cell responses to AZD1222 COVID-19 vaccine (dated by TCRdb to the early 2020s). With regard to the full study: AZD1222 recipients with second doses at about 4 weeks or about 12 weeks were pooled, because spike-specific TCR depth and breadth did not differ between schedules. TCR sequencing covered more than 230 trial participants: about 210 given two doses of AZD1222 and approximately 25 given two doses of MenACWY control vaccine. Trial participants were enrolled into age subgroups of 18-55, 56-69 and 70-plus years, which contained around 150, 28 and 57 TCR-sequenced participants, respectively. The research as a whole found: Vaccine-associated CD4 TCRs spanned the whole spike protein, with dominant responses in regions 160-218 and 743-854. Participants were mostly white British and included more females than males, and it was suggested by the authors that clonal diversity may have been underestimated. Because no day 14 peak-response samples were available, repertoires were characterized only after the peak T cell response. Nearly half of unique spike-specific TCRs reportedly recognized epitopes outside regions mutated in the B.1.351 and B.1.1.7 variants. A significant rise in spike-specific TCR breadth and depth was observed after two AZD1222 doses relative to day 0 and relative to MenACWY recipients. Conclusions about previously exposed vaccinees are limited, since just five or six AZD1222 recipients were seropositive for SARS-CoV-2 at baseline. The 56-69-year group was small, and its depth increase did not reach significance, likely because of low power.

A distance of 14 bases separates the germline ends of V and J, which lose 6 bases and 0 bases respectively. Taken from cysteine to phenylalanine, the CDR3 has 15 residues. Only the CDR3 part of the read is kept: 45 bases, read in frame from the first base. The germline V gene (reference sequence) sets CDR1 to LNHDA and CDR2 to SQIVND. The clonotype was recovered from an adult in good health. The rearranged segments are TRBV19 and TRBJ1-1; the D region possibly corresponds to TRBD1 (6 bases align). The input for sequencing was peripheral blood, taken on day 0 of AZD1222 vaccination. The DNA sequence reads TGTGCCAGTAGGCTTGAGGGGGGGATGAACACTGAAGCTTTCTTT. Translated, this gives CASRLEGGMNTEAFF.